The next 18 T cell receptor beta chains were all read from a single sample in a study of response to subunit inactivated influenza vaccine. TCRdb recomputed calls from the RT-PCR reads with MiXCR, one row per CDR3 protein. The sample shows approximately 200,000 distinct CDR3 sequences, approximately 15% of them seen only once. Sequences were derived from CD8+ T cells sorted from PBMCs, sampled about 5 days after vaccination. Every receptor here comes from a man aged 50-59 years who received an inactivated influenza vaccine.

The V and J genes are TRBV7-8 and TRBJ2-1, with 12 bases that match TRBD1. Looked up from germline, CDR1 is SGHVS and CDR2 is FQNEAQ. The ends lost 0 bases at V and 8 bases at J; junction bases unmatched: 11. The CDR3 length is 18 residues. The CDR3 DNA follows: TGTGCCAGCAGCTTAGCTCTTTCGGGACAGGGGGCATCATATGAGCAGTTCTTC. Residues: CASSLALSGQGASYEQFF.

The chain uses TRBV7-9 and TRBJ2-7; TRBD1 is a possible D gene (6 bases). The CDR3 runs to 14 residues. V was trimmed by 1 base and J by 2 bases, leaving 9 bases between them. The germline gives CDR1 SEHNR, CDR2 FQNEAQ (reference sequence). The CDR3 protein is CASSLDGTTYEQYF. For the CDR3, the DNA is TGTGCCAGCAGCTTAGACGGGACAACCTACGAGCAGTACTTC.

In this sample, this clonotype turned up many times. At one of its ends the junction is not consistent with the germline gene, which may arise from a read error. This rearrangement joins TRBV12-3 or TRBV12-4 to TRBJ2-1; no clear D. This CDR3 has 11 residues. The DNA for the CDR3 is TGCGCCAGCAGCTCCTCCAATGAGCAGTTCTTC. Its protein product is CASSSSNEQFF.

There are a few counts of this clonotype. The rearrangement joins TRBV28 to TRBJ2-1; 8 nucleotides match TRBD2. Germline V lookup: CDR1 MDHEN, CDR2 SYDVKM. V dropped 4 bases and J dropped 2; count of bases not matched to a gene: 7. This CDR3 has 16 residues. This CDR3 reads CASSSQTSVAYNEQFF. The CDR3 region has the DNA TGTGCCAGCAGTTCCCAGACTAGCGTCGCCTACAATGAGCAGTTCTTC.

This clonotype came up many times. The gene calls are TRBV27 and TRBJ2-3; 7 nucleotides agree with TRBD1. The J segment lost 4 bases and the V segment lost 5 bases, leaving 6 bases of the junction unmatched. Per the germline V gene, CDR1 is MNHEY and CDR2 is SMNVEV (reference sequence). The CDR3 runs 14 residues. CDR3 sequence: CASSHRGASDTQYF. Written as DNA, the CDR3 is TGTGCCAGCAGTCACAGGGGTGCTTCAGATACGCAGTATTTT.

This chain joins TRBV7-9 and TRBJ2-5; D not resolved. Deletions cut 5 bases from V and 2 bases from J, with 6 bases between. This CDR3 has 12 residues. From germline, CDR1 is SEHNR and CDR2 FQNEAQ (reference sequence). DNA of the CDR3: TGTGCCAGCAGCCGGCAACAAGAGACCCAGTACTTC. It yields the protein CASSRQQETQYF. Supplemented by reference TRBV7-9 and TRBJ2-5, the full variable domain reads DTGVSQNPRHKITKRGQNVTFRCDPISEHNRLYWYRQTLGQGPEFLTYFQNEAQLEKSRLLSDRFSAERPKGSFSTLEIQRTEQGDSAMYLCASSRQQETQYFGPGTRLLVL.

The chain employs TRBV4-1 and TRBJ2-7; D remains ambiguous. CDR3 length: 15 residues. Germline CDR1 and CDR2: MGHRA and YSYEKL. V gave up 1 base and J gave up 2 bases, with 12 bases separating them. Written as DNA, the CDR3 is TGCGCCAGCAGCCAAGTCCACCACAGAGCCTACGAGCAGTACTTC. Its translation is CASSQVHHRAYEQYF.

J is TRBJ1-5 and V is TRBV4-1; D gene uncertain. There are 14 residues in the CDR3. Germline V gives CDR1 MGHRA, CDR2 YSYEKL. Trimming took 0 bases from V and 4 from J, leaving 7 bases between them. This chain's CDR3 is CASSQDHENQPQHF. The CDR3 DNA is TGCGCCAGCAGCCAAGATCACGAGAATCAGCCCCAGCATTTT.

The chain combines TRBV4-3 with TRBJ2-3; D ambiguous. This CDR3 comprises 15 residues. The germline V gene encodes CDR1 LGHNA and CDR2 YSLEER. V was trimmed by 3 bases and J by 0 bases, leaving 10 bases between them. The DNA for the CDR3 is TGCGCCAGCAGCCATCGACTGGGAAGCACAGATACGCAGTATTTT. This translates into CASSHRLGSTDTQYF.

DNA of the CDR3: TGTGCCAGCACTCCACTAGCGGGAGGGCCTTTCAATGAGCAGTTCTTC. Protein sequence: CASTPLAGGPFNEQFF. This chain joins TRBV28 and TRBJ2-1, with 13 bases fitting TRBD2. With V trimmed by 7 bases and J by 6 bases, 9 bases remained unmatched. The CDR3 runs to 16 residues. Germline CDR1 and CDR2: MDHEN and SYDVKM.

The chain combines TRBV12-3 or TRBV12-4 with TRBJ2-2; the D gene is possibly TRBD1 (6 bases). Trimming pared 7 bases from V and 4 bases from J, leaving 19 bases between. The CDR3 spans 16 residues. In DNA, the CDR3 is TGTGCCAGCACAGCTAGGGACACAGGGAGCACCGGGGAGCTGTTTTTT. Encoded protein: CASTARDTGSTGELFF.

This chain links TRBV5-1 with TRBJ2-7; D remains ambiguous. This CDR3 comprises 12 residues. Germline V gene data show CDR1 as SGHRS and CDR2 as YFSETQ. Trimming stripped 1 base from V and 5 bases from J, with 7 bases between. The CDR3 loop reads CASSLTPNEQYF. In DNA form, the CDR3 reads TGCGCCAGCAGCTTGACCCCAAACGAGCAGTACTTC.

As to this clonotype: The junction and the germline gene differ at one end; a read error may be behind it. The CDR3 sequence: CASSHVGGSYVQYF. For the CDR3, the DNA is TGTGCCAGCAGCCACGTGGGAGGGTCCTACGTGCAGTACTTC. The chain couples TRBV14 to TRBJ2-7, with 7 bases aligning to TRBD2. This CDR3 comprises 14 residues. CDR1 and CDR2 (germline): SGHDN, FVKESK.

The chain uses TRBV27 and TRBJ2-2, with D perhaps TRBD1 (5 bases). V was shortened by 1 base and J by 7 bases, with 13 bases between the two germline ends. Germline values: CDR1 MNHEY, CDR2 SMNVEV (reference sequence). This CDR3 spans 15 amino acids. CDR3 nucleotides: TGTGCCAGCAGTTTATTTGACAGTCCCGGCGGGGAGCTGTTTTTT. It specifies CASSLFDSPGGELFF.

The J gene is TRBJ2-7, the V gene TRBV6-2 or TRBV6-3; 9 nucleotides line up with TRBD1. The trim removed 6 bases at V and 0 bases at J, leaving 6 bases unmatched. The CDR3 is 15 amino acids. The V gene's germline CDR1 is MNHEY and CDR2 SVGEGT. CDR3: CASRGQGPFSYEQYF. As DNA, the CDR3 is TGTGCCAGCAGAGGACAGGGGCCCTTCTCCTACGAGCAGTACTTC.

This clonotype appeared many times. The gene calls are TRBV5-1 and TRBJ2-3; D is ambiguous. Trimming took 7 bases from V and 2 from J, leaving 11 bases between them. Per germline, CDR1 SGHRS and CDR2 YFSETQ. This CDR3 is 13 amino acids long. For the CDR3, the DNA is TGCGCCAGCGGTACGCGGCCCACAGATACGCAGTATTTT. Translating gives CASGTRPTDTQYF. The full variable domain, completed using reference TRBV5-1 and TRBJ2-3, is KAGVTQTPRYLIKTRGQQVTLSCSPISGHRSVSWYQQTPGQGLQFLFEYFSETQRNKGNFPGRFSGRQFSNSRSEMNVSTLELGDSALYLCASGTRPTDTQYFGPGTRLTVL.

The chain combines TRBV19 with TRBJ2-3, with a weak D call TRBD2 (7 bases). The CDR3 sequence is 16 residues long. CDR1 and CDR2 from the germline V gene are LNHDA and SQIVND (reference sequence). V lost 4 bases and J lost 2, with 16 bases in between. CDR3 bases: TGTGCCAGTAGTACCGCCGGGGGGCGGATCACAGATACGCAGTATTTT. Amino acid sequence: CASSTAGGRITDTQYF.

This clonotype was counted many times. The CDR3 protein is CASSLGYTGSQETQYF. CDR3 nucleotide sequence: TGTGCCAGCAGCTTAGGATATACAGGGAGCCAAGAGACCCAGTACTTC. The V gene is TRBV7-8, the J gene TRBJ2-5, with a weak D call TRBD1 (6 bases). Looked up from germline, CDR1 is SGHVS and CDR2 is FQNEAQ. V lost 1 base, J lost 1 base, and 13 bases lay in between. This CDR3 spans 16 amino acids.